Here is one T cell receptor beta chain with its context. Its antigen remains unidentified. The data derive from a study of blood T cells in healthy people across ages. Overall study results and limits: Per million T cells, the diversity of TCR beta decreased roughly linearly as age advanced. Estimated diversity that came from one million T cells was considered an underestimate.

V lost 4 bases and J 3 bases, leaving 14 bases between the germline ends. Germline V CDR1 and CDR2: SGHRS, YFSETQ. This CDR3 has 14 amino acids. A second PCR, run for about 6 to 11 cycles, used a sample-barcoded 5' primer plus a J-beta primer mix. One entry per CDR3 protein results from TCRdb running MiXCR on the 5' RACE reads. The profile covers hundreds of thousands of distinct CDR3 sequences, with roughly 50% appearing a single time and approximately 40% taken by the ten largest. The chain joins TRBV5-1 to TRBJ2-7, with D perhaps matching TRBD1 or TRBD2 (6 bases each). Material: blood. The origin of this receptor is an older man in good health. The CDR3 here is CASSPRGVHYEQYF. DNA of the CDR3: TGCGCCAGCAGCCCTAGGGGGGTTCACTACGAGCAGTACTTC.